This TCR beta chain came from a study of response to subunit inactivated influenza vaccine. This clonotype was seen at least ten times. Its antigen is not known. TCRdb fed the RT-PCR reads into MiXCR, producing one record per CDR3 protein. Of roughly 670,000 distinct CDR3 sequences listed, roughly 15% are singletons. The CDR3 spans 17 residues. Trimming cost V 6 bases and J 7 bases; bases outside gene matches: 19. The V gene's germline CDR1 is DFQATT and CDR2 SNEGSKA (reference sequence). General study points: Authors suggested few new T cells are recruited by each seasonal influenza vaccination.

The material was PBMCs from blood, obtained about 14 days before vaccination. The J gene is TRBJ2-5, the V gene TRBV20-1; 11 positions agree with TRBD2. The origin of this receptor is a man aged 45-65 years who received an inactivated influenza vaccine. CDR3 in amino acids: CSAFWILAGVYDGTQYF. CDR3 DNA sequence: TGCAGTGCCTTCTGGATACTAGCGGGAGTTTATGACGGGACCCAGTACTTC.